This TCR beta chain derives from a study of response to subunit inactivated influenza vaccine. Study-wide results and limits: It was suggested by the authors that few new T cells are recruited by each seasonal influenza vaccination.

V lost 5 bases to trimming and J lost 3 bases, with 10 bases between them. From germline, CDR1 is DFQATT and CDR2 SNEGSKA (reference sequence). The CDR3 totals 12 residues. This clonotype was picked up many times. Its antigen is unknown. A single record per CDR3 protein comes from TCRdb applying MiXCR to the RT-PCR reads. The sample consists of hundreds of thousands of distinct CDR3 sequences, less than 8% of them appearing once. The chain carries TRBV20-1 and TRBJ2-5; D is perhaps TRBD2 (5 bases). Sequenced here: PBMCs from blood, sampled roughly 24 months after vaccination. The sequence derives from a man between 45 and 75 years old who received an inactivated influenza vaccine. CDR3: CSAGRGKETQYF. As DNA, the CDR3 is TGCAGTGCTGGGAGAGGGAAAGAGACCCAGTACTTC.